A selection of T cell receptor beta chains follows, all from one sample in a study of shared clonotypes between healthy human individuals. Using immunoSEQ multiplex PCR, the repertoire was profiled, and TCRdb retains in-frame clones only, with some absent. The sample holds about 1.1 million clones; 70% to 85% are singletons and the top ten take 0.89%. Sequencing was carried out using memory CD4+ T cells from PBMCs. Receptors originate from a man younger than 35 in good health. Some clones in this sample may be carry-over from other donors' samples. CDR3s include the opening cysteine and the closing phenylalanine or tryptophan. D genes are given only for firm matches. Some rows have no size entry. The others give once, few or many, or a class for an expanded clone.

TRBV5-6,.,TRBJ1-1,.,CASSLGQSYEAFF,TGTGCCAGCAGCCTCGGGCAAAGCTATGAAGCTTTCTTT
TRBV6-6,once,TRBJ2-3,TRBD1,CASRLPTGGWTDTQYF,TGTGCCAGCAGACTCCCGACAGGGGGCTGGACAGATACGCAGTATTTT
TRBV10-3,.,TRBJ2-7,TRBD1,CAISDGTGKSWEQYF,TGTGCCATCAGTGACGGGACAGGGAAGTCGTGGGAGCAGTACTTC
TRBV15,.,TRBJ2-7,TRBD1,CATSNQDRRKSYEQYF,TGTGCCACCAGCAACCAGGACAGGAGGAAATCCTACGAGCAGTACTTC
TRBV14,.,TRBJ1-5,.,CASSLFRKDQPQHF,TGTGCCAGCAGCCTTTTCAGAAAGGATCAGCCCCAGCATTTT
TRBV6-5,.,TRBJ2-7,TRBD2,CASSPAGLSYEQYF,TGTGCCAGTTCCCCAGCGGGACTTTCGTACGAGCAGTACTTC
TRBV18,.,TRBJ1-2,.,CASSPSQGPLEAGYTF,TGTGCCAGCTCACCAAGCCAGGGGCCCTTAGAAGCCGGCTACACCTTC
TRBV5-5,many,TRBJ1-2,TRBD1,CASSYTRTGGFNYGYTF,TGTGCCAGCAGTTATACCCGGACAGGGGGCTTCAACTATGGCTACACCTTC
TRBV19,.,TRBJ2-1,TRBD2,CASSPRGGRVSDNEQFF,TGTGCCAGTAGCCCCCGGGGGGGCAGGGTTAGTGACAATGAGCAGTTCTTC
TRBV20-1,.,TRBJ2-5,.,CSAAEKETQYF,TGCAGTGCTGCGGAGAAGGAGACCCAGTACTTC
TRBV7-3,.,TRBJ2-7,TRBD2,CASSHASGYEQYF,TGTGCCAGCAGCCACGCTAGCGGATACGAGCAGTACTTC
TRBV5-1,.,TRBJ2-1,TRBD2,CASSPQAGGTYNEQFF,TGCGCCAGCAGCCCCCAGGCGGGAGGAACCTACAATGAGCAGTTCTTC
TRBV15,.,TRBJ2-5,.,CATSRDIVGSQETQYF,TGTGCCACCAGCAGAGATATTGTAGGCAGCCAAGAGACCCAGTACTTC
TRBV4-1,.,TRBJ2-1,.,CASSHFGPRNNEQFF,TGCGCCAGCAGCCACTTCGGACCAAGAAACAATGAGCAGTTCTTC
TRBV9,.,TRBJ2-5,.,CASSVEGSKGETQYF,TGTGCCAGCAGCGTAGAAGGTTCAAAGGGAGAGACCCAGTACTTC
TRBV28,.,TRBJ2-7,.,CASSFTGSSYEQYF,TGTGCCAGCAGTTTTACCGGGTCTTCCTACGAGCAGTACTTC
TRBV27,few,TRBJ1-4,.,CASRASATNEKLFF,TGTGCCAGCAGAGCCAGTGCAACTAATGAAAAACTGTTTTTT
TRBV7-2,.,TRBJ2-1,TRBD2,CASSLDSSGRTDNEQFF,TGTGCCAGCAGCTTAGATTCCAGCGGGAGGACCGACAATGAGCAGTTCTTC
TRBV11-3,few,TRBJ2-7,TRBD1,CASSPGTGSSYEQYF,TGTGCCAGCAGCCCGGGGACAGGAAGCTCCTACGAGCAGTACTTC
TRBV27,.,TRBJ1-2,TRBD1,CASSRQTGGYGYTF,TGTGCCAGCAGCCGACAGACAGGGGGCTATGGCTACACCTTC
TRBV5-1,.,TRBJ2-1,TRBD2,CASSLGTSGAVDEQFF,TGCGCCAGCAGCTTGGGGACTAGCGGGGCGGTAGATGAGCAGTTCTTC
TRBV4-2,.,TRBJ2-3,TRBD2,CASSHGTSGSTDTQYF,TGTGCCAGCAGCCATGGGACTAGCGGGAGTACAGATACGCAGTATTTT
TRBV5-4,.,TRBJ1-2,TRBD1,CASSRGTGANYGYTF,TGTGCCAGCAGCCGGGGGACAGGGGCTAACTATGGCTACACCTTC
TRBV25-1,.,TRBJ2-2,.,CASSDSGGRDTGELFF,TGTGCCAGCAGTGATAGTGGGGGGCGGGACACCGGGGAGCTGTTTTTT
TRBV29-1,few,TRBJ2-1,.,CSARYNEQFF,TGCAGCGCCCGCTACAATGAGCAGTTCTTC
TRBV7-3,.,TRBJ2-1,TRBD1,CASSPDRGGSSEQFF,TGTGCCAGCAGCCCGGACAGGGGAGGGTCGAGTGAGCAGTTCTTC
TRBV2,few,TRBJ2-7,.,CASKGFSYEQYF,TGTGCCAGCAAGGGATTCTCCTACGAGCAGTACTTC
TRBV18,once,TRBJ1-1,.,CASSFGDNTEAFF,TGTGCCAGCTCATTCGGCGACAACACTGAAGCTTTCTTT
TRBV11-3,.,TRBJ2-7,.,CASSLGQGVYEQYF,TGTGCCAGCAGCTTAGGTCAGGGCGTCTACGAGCAGTACTTC
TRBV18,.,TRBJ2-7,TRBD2,CASSPIAGAGGEQYF,TGTGCCAGCTCACCTATAGCGGGAGCCGGGGGTGAGCAGTACTTC
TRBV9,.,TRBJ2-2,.,CASSVAAEGFGELFF,TGTGCCAGCAGCGTAGCCGCTGAGGGTTTCGGGGAGCTGTTTTTT
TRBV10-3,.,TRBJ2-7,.,CASQTQWYEQYF,TGTGCCAGCCAAACACAGTGGTACGAGCAGTACTTC
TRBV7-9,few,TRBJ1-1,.,CASSLEGEAFF,TGTGCCAGCAGCTTAGAAGGTGAAGCTTTCTTT
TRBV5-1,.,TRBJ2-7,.,CASSLAGSAEVHYEQYF,TGCGCCAGCAGCTTGGCCGGCTCAGCGGAGGTGCACTACGAGCAGTACTTC
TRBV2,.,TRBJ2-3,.,CASMSRVKDTQYF,TGTGCCAGCATGAGCAGGGTAAAAGATACGCAGTATTTT